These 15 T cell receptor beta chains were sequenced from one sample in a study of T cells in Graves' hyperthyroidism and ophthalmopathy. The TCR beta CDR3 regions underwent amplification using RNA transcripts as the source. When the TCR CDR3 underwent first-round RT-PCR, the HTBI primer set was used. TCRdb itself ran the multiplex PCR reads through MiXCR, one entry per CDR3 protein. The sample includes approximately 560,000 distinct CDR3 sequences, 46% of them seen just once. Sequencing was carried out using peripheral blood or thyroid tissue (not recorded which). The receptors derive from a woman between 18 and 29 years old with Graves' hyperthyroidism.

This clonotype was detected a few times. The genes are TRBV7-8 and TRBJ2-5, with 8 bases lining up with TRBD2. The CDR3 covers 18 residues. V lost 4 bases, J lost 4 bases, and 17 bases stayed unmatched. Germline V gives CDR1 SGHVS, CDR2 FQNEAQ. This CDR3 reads CASSSLLAAYGGGETQYF. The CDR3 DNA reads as TGTGCCAGCAGCTCGCTACTAGCGGCCTATGGAGGGGGAGAGACCCAGTACTTC. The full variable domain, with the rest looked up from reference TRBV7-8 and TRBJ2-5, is GAGVSQSPRYKVAKRGQDVALRCDPISGHVSLFWYQQALGQGPEFLTYFQNEAQLDKSGLPSDRFFAERPEGSVSTLKIQRTQQEDSAVYLCASSSLLAAYGGGETQYFGPGTRLLVL.

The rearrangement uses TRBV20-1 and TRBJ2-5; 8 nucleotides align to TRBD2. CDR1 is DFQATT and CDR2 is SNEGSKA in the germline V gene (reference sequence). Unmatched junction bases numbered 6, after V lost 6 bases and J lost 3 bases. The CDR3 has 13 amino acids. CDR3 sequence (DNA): TGCAGTGCCCAGGGACTAGAAAAAGAGACCCAGTACTTC. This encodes CSAQGLEKETQYF.

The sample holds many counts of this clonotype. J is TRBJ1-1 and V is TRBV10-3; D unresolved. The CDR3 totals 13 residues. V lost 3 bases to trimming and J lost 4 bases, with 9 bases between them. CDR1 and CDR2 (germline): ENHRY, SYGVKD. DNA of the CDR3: TGTGCCATCAGTGAAGATTGGGGCACTGAAGCTTTCTTT. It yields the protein CAISEDWGTEAFF.

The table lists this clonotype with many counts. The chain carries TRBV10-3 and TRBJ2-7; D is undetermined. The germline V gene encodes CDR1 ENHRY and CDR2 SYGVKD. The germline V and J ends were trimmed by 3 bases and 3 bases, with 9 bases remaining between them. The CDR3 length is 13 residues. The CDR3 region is CAISDRGGYEQYF. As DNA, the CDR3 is TGTGCCATCAGTGACCGCGGCGGCTACGAGCAGTACTTC.

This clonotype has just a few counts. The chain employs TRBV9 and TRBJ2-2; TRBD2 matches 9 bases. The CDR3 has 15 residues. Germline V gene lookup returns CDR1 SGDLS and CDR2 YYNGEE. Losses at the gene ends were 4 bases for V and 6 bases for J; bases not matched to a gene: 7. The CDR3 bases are TGTGCCAGCAGCTTACAGCGGGAGGTCCCCGGGGAGCTGTTTTTT. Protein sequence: CASSLQREVPGELFF.

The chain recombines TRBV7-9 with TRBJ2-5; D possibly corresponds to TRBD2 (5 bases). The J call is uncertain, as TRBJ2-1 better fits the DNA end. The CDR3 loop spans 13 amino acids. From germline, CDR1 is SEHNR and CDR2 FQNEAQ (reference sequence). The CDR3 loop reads CASNQRWDNEQFF. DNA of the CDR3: TGTGCCAGTAACCAGCGGTGGGACAATGAGCAGTTCTTC.

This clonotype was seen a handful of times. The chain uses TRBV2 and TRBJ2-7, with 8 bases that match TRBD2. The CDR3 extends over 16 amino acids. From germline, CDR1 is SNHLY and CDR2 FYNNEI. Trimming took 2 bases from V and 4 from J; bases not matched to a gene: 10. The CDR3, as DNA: TGTGCCAGCAGTGAAAGCGGGAGCCGCAAGATTTACGAGCAGTACTTC. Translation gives CASSESGSRKIYEQYF. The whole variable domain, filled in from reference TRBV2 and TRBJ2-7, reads EPEVTQTPSHQVTQMGQEVILRCVPISNHLYFYWYRQILGQKVEFLVSFYNNEISEKSEIFDDQFSVERPDGSNFTLKIRSTKLEDSAMYFCASSESGSRKIYEQYFGPGTRLTVT.

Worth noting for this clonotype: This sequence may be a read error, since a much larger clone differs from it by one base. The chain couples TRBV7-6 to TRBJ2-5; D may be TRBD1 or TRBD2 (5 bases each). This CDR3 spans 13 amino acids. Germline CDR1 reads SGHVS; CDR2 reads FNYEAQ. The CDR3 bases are TGTGCTAGGAGCTTGGGGGAGAAAGAGACCCAGTACTTC. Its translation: CARSLGEKETQYF.

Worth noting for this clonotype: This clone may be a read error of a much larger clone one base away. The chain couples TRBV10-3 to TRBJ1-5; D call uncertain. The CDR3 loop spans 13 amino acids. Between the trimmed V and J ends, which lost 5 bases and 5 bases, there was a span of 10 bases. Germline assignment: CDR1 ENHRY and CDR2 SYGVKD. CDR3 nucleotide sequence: TGTGCCATCAGTCCGACGTGGGATCAGCCCCAGCATTTT. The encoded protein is CAISPTWDQPQHF.

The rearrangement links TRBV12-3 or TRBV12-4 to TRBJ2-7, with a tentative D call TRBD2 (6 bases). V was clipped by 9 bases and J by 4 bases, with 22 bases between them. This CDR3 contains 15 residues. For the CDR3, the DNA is TGTGCCAGTCACGGCGGGGCTAGCGAACTGTACGAGCAGTACTTC. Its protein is CASHGGASELYEQYF.

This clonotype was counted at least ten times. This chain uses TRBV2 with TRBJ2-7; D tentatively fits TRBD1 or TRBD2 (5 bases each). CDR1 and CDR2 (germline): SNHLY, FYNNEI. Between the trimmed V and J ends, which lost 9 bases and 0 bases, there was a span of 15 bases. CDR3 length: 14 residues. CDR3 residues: CASDRDASSYEQYF. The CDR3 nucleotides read TGTGCCAGTGACCGGGACGCCAGCTCCTACGAGCAGTACTTC.

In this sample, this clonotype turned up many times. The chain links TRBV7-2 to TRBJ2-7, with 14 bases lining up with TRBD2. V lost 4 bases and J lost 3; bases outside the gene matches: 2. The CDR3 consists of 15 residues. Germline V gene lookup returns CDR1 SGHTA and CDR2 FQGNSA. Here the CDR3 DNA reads TGTGCCAGCAGCTCGGGACTAGCGGGGGACTACGAGCAGTACTTC. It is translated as CASSSGLAGDYEQYF.

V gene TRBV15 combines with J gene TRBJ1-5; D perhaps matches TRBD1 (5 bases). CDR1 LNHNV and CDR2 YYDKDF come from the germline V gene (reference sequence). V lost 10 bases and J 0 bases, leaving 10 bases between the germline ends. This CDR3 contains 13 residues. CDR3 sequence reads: CASPGNSNQPQHF. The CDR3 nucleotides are TGTGCCAGCCCAGGGAATAGCAATCAGCCCCAGCATTTT.

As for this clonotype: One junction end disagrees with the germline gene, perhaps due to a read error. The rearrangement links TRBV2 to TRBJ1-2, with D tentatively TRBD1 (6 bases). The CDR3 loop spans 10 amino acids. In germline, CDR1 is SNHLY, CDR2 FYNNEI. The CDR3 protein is CASRATGKSF. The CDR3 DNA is TGTGCCAGCAGGGCCACAGGGAAGAGCTTC.

CDR3 sequence (DNA): TGTGCCATCAGTGAGTCTGGGAGGGGTATAAGCGAGCAGTACTTC. It translates to CAISESGRGISEQYF. This chain uses TRBV10-3 with TRBJ2-7; 7 bases line up with TRBD2. The germline gives CDR1 ENHRY, CDR2 SYGVKD. The CDR3 runs 15 residues. After removal of 0 bases from V and 6 bases from J, the junction contained 8 bases not matched to a gene.